Listed below are T cell receptor beta chains from one sample, sequenced in a study of shared clonotypes between healthy human individuals. Assay used: immunoSEQ multiplex PCR; TCRdb lists only in-frame clones, some missing. The data hold some 2,000,000 clones, with over 85% observed a single time. The specimen was naive CD4+ T cells sorted from blood. The origin of the receptors is a man aged 18 to 29 in good health. Both conserved end residues are trimmed from each CDR3. Each record gives: V gene, CDR3 protein.

>TRBV2
ASSGRGVSNQPQH
>TRBV6-5
ASSPKRALMQY
>TRBV30
AWSAGGINTDTQY
>TRBV2
ASSRGGYQPQH
>TRBV25-1
ASSDIHPGTGNGYT
>TRBV18
ASSNQANEQY
>TRBV11-2
ASSLDEEESLH
>TRBV6-4
ASSRPWQGSYSNQPQH
>TRBV9
ASSVLGESYNEQF
>TRBV6-1
ASSRDRDNSPLH
>TRBV6-5
ASSYPGRPYEQY
>TRBV29-1
SVAGTGRDTQY
>TRBV9
ASSVAPGGSGNEKLF
>TRBV7-2
ASSPTGTIAGELF
>TRBV6-1
ASSEFSVSNQPQH
>TRBV6-5
ASSRTGTDTQY
>TRBV7-6
ASSPRTETSVAGELF
>TRBV11-3
ASSLDNEQF
>TRBV7-6
ASSSVDRGRADTQY
>TRBV7-9
ASSLQDGTEAF
>TRBV4-3
ASSLLAGDLFDEQF
>TRBV7-9
ASSLRGGIGTYEQY
>TRBV10-3
AISESRGQNQPQH
>TRBV7-9
ASSQGQGPNTGELF
>TRBV5-1
ASSLGPHEQY
>TRBV7-3
ASSRTGYTEAF
>TRBV6-6
ASSRTGAEQY
>TRBV28
ASRNGLNQPQH
>TRBV20-1
SASGDEQY
>TRBV2
ASRGDYTEAF
>TRBV6-4
ASRATGAGGGSYEQY
>TRBV5-1
ASSLDVGGTTDTQY
>TRBV10-3
AISAATGELF
>TRBV7-3
ASSLSSGSVNTGELF
>TRBV5-3
ARRRIVRMGPEQY
>TRBV30
ALHGFRADEKLF
>TRBV11-2
ASTRQELSRNTEAF
>TRBV10-3
AIKGLQETQY
>TRBV5-1
ASSLVGLAASTDTQY
>TRBV9
ASSVQATNEQF
>TRBV5-1
ASSLDSARGNTIY
>TRBV5-4
ASSRQDYPRTDTQY
>TRBV18
ASSPFVSGANVLT
>TRBV6-5
ASSLGWGGFGQY
>TRBV11-2
ASSLSGRDNSPLH
>TRBV19
ASSVLAGSNEQF
>TRBV4-1
ASSQLAGTDTQY
>TRBV4-3
ASSQLPPGKGSPLH
>TRBV4-1
ASSSEHIAGRGPDTQY
>TRBV6-5
ASTLFRGSGNTIY
>TRBV5-8
ASSSTGFYGYT
>TRBV5-1
ASSTDRSYEQY
>TRBV11-2
ASSLTSLAGGTDTQY
>TRBV14
ASSHAGGPQETQY
>TRBV9
ASSPRPSLNTEAF
>TRBV21-1
ASSKGDVIYEQY
>TRBV6-6
ASSYTRAGANGYT
>TRBV5-4
ASSFVGGLGSPLH